The present T cell receptor beta chain was sequenced within a study of response to subunit inactivated influenza vaccine. A single record per CDR3 protein comes from TCRdb applying MiXCR to the RT-PCR reads. The sample lists about 700,000 distinct CDR3 sequences, 12% to 15% seen once, with 7.5% to 8% in the top ten. CDR3 size: 13 residues. The V end lost 3 bases, the J end lost 1 base, and 9 bases lay between the germline ends. The germline V gene has CDR1 DFQATT and CDR2 SNEGSKA (reference sequence). Source: PBMCs from blood, taken 14 to 15 days before vaccination. The source is a man aged 50 to 60 who received an inactivated influenza vaccine. This chain joins TRBV20-1 and TRBJ1-2; D ambiguous. The CDR3 DNA reads as TGCAGTGCTAGTAATTCAGATAACTATGGCTACACCTTC. Translating gives CSASNSDNYGYTF.